Presented here are 24 T cell receptor beta chains from one specimen sequenced in a study of OX40 agonist ivuxolimab in advanced cancers. TCRdb's copy holds only in-frame clones and misses some; the assay was immunoSEQ multiplex PCR. The data show approximately 39,000 clones, with 88% seen just once and less than 4.5% held by the top ten. The sample in question was CD4+ or CD8+ T cells sorted from blood, obtained in a trial of the OX40 agonist ivuxolimab. The receptors were sampled from an adult with an advanced solid tumor such as melanoma, head and neck, liver or kidney cancer.

The chain employs TRBV30 and TRBJ1-2; 7 bases fit TRBD1. CDR1 is GTSNPN and CDR2 is SVGIG in the germline V gene (reference sequence). The CDR3 totals 13 residues. With 3 bases clipped from V and 5 bases from J, the junction kept 6 bases outside the gene matches. In nucleotides, the CDR3 is TGTGCCTGGAGGACAGGGCGAAGGTATGGCTACACCTTC. Translation gives CAWRTGRRYGYTF.

V is TRBV11-2 and J is TRBJ1-3; TRBD1 is a possible D gene (5 bases). Germline CDR1 is SGHAT and CDR2 is FQNNGV. V lost 1 base to trimming and J lost 7 bases, with 14 bases between them. CDR3 length: 15 amino acids. The chain's CDR3 is CASSLAAGYGNTIYF. The CDR3 nucleotides are TGTGCCAGCAGCTTAGCGGCAGGGTATGGGAACACCATATATTTT.

This chain connects TRBV20-1 to TRBJ1-2; unclear D gene. CDR3 size: 11 residues. Germline V gene lookup returns CDR1 DFQATT and CDR2 SNEGSKA (reference sequence). V dropped 3 bases and J dropped 6 bases, with 8 bases sitting between them. CDR3 amino acids: CSASWRNGYTF. The CDR3 nucleotides read TGCAGTGCTAGTTGGAGAAATGGCTACACCTTC.

V gene TRBV11-2 combines with J gene TRBJ2-1, with 7 bases aligning to TRBD1. CDR3 length: 15 residues. After removal of 1 base from V and 4 bases from J, the junction contained 4 bases not matched to a gene. In germline, CDR1 is SGHAT, CDR2 FQNNGV. CDR3 loop: CASSLAQGIYNEQFF. For the CDR3, the DNA is TGTGCCAGCAGCTTAGCACAGGGGATTTACAATGAGCAGTTCTTC.

This clone was recorded once. The V call is TRBV2, the J call TRBJ1-2, with D possibly TRBD1 on 6 matching bases. Germline V CDR1 and CDR2: SNHLY, FYNNEI. CDR3 length: 14 amino acids. The V and J ends lost 6 bases and 3 bases respectively, with 14 bases between them. CDR3 region: CASRRGGHDYGYTF. The CDR3 nucleotides read TGTGCCAGCAGGAGAGGGGGGCACGACTATGGCTACACCTTC.

The rearrangement joins TRBV5-1 to TRBJ1-3; D is uncertain. Germline CDR1 SGHRS, CDR2 YFSETQ. CDR3 length: 17 residues. The V end was cut by 4 bases, the J end by 0 bases, with 17 bases between. The CDR3 protein is CASSPRPNSHSGNTIYF. CDR3 in DNA: TGCGCCAGCAGCCCCCGTCCTAACAGTCACTCTGGAAACACCATATATTTT.

This clone occurred once. The chain combines TRBV4-2 with TRBJ2-7; 7 bases map to TRBD2. Trimming removed 2 bases from V and 1 base from J; junction bases left unmatched: 2. CDR3 length equals 14 residues. Germline V gives CDR1 LGHNA, CDR2 YNFKEQ. Written as DNA, the CDR3 is TGTGCCAGCAGCCAACTAGCGGATTCCTACGAGCAGTACTTC. Its translation: CASSQLADSYEQYF.

The chain recombines TRBV11-2 with TRBJ2-7; D possibly corresponds to TRBD1 (6 bases). Germline V gene sequence: CDR1 SGHAT, CDR2 FQNNGV. The CDR3 spans 15 residues. The germline V and J ends were trimmed by 1 base and 4 bases, with 14 bases remaining between them. The CDR3 loop is CASSLVTGSPYEQYF. As DNA, the CDR3 is TGTGCCAGCAGCTTAGTAACAGGGTCCCCTTACGAGCAGTACTTC.

The rearrangement links TRBV5-1 to TRBJ1-2; 9 bases match TRBD1. V lost 4 bases and J lost 7; bases outside the gene matches: 8. The germline V gene encodes CDR1 SGHRS and CDR2 YFSETQ. This CDR3 contains 14 residues. CDR3 amino acids: CASSPRQGEVGYTF. CDR3 coding DNA: TGCGCCAGCAGCCCCCGACAGGGGGAGGTTGGCTACACCTTC.

The chain uses TRBV19 and TRBJ1-4, with a possible D match to TRBD1 (6 bases). The CDR3 consists of 13 residues. V lost 4 bases, J lost 6 bases, and 9 bases lay in between. Germline-derived CDR1 and CDR2 are LNHDA and SQIVND (reference sequence). The CDR3 reads CASSRRQDEKLFF. DNA for the CDR3: TGTGCCAGTAGTAGGCGACAGGATGAAAAACTGTTTTTT.

A few counts support this clone. The V gene is TRBV5-1, the J gene TRBJ2-1, with 7 nucleotides matching TRBD1. V dropped 4 bases and J dropped 5; count of bases not matched to a gene: 9. This CDR3 is 15 amino acids long. Germline CDR1 reads SGHRS; CDR2 reads YFSETQ. The CDR3 loop is CASSPTGWFNNEQFF. In DNA form, the CDR3 reads TGCGCCAGCAGCCCGACAGGGTGGTTCAACAATGAGCAGTTCTTC.

This clone has more than one count but fewer than ten. CDR3 sequence reads: CASSEFGGGYNEQFF. CDR3 DNA: TGTGCCAGCAGTGAATTTGGGGGGGGTTACAATGAGCAGTTCTTC. The V gene is TRBV2, the J gene TRBJ2-1; 7 bases agree with TRBD2. Per germline, CDR1 SNHLY and CDR2 FYNNEI. V lost 2 bases to trimming and J lost 4 bases; unmatched junction nucleotides: 5. CDR3 length: 15 residues.

This clone was recorded once. This chain uses TRBV2 with TRBJ2-1, with unresolved D. This CDR3 contains 13 residues. Trimming took off 0 bases at V and 9 bases at J, with 9 bases between the two ends. Germline V gene sequence: CDR1 SNHLY, CDR2 FYNNEI. CDR3 amino acids: CASSEATQVEQFF. The CDR3 DNA sequence: TGTGCCAGCAGTGAAGCGACTCAGGTTGAGCAGTTCTTC.

This clone was observed a handful of times. This rearrangement joins TRBV5-1 to TRBJ2-7; 10 bases are a match to TRBD2. The CDR3 runs 15 residues. Trimming cost V 0 bases and J 3 bases; bases outside gene matches: 3. Germline CDR1 and CDR2: SGHRS and YFSETQ. As DNA, the CDR3 is TGCGCCAGCAGCTTGGCCCCTAGCGGGAGCTACGAGCAGTACTTC. This sequence encodes CASSLAPSGSYEQYF.

This sequence joins TRBV4-3 and TRBJ2-7, with a tentative D call TRBD1 (6 bases). V was shortened by 2 bases and J by 3 bases, with 14 bases between the two germline ends. The CDR3 covers 15 residues. From germline, CDR1 is LGHNA and CDR2 YSLEER. The CDR3 nucleotides are TGCGCCAGCAGCCAATCCAGGGGCTTTAGCTACGAGCAGTACTTC. Protein: CASSQSRGFSYEQYF.

The chain links TRBV30 to TRBJ2-3, with 7 positions matching TRBD2. The CDR3 runs 16 residues. Germline lookup yields CDR1 GTSNPN and CDR2 SVGIG (reference sequence). With 8 bases clipped from V and 2 bases from J, the junction kept 16 bases outside the gene matches. CDR3 loop: CAAVKRASGYTDTQYF. CDR3 DNA: TGTGCCGCGGTAAAGAGGGCTAGCGGATACACAGATACGCAGTATTTT.

A single count supports this clone. V gene TRBV7-2 combines with J gene TRBJ2-4; D uncertain. Trimming shortened V by 3 bases and J by 0 bases, and 12 bases separated the two germline ends. CDR3 length equals 16 residues. The germline V gene has CDR1 SGHTA and CDR2 FQGNSA. CDR3 amino acids: CASSFKGGTAKNIQYF. The CDR3, as DNA: TGTGCCAGCAGCTTCAAGGGCGGTACAGCCAAAAACATTCAGTACTTC.

The chain employs TRBV18 and TRBJ2-2; D tentatively reads TRBD1 or TRBD2 (5 bases each). V was clipped by 8 bases and J by 6 bases, with 19 bases between them. Germline V gene data show CDR1 as KGHSH and CDR2 as LQKENI. The CDR3 covers 15 residues. CDR3 sequence (DNA): TGTGCCAGCCAAAGAGCGAGAGGGACGGCCGGGGAGCTGTTTTTT. It encodes CASQRARGTAGELFF.

This clone showed up just once. The CDR3 region is CASSLLGRRTDTQYF. CDR3 DNA sequence: TGTGCCAGCTCCCTTCTGGGACGCCGCACAGATACGCAGTATTTT. The chain carries TRBV18 and TRBJ2-3; D may be TRBD1 or TRBD2 (5 bases each). Trimming left V 6 bases short and J 1 base short, with 14 bases between. This CDR3 has 15 residues. From germline, CDR1 is KGHSH and CDR2 LQKENI.

V is TRBV7-2 and J is TRBJ2-3; D is uncertain. Trimming took off 7 bases at V and 0 bases at J, with 20 bases between the two ends. The germline CDR1 and CDR2 sequences are SGHTA and FQGNSA. The CDR3 has 17 residues. CDR3 sequence (DNA): TGTGCCAGCAACTTTTCTCCTTTCGCGGAAAGCACAGATACGCAGTATTTT. As protein: CASNFSPFAESTDTQYF.

The CDR3: CASSLRTGVGYEQYF. In nucleotides, the CDR3 is TGTGCCAGCAGTCTCCGGACAGGGGTGGGATACGAGCAGTACTTC. V gene TRBV27 combines with J gene TRBJ2-7; 9 positions agree with TRBD1. V dropped 5 bases and J dropped 4; count of bases not matched to a gene: 9. The germline gives CDR1 MNHEY, CDR2 SMNVEV (reference sequence). CDR3 size: 15 residues.

The genes are TRBV28 and TRBJ2-5; the D gene is possibly TRBD1 (7 bases). Judging by the DNA end, TRBJ2-7 fits better; the J call may be wrong. The CDR3 loop spans 15 amino acids. CDR1 and CDR2 from the germline V gene are MDHEN and SYDVKM. The CDR3 is CASLLETGRTYEQYF. In DNA form, the CDR3 reads TGTGCCAGCCTACTTGAGACAGGGAGGACCTACGAGCAGTACTTC.

This sequence joins TRBV28 and TRBJ1-1; the D gene is possibly TRBD1 (6 bases). V was clipped by 1 base and J by 0 bases, with 12 bases between them. This CDR3 spans 16 amino acids. Germline V gene lookup returns CDR1 MDHEN and CDR2 SYDVKM. The chain's CDR3 is CASSLYGTFMNTEAFF. The CDR3 nucleotides are TGTGCCAGCAGTTTATACGGGACATTTATGAACACTGAAGCTTTCTTT.

The J gene is TRBJ2-7, the V gene TRBV30; TRBD2 might be the D (5 bases). Germline CDR1 and CDR2: GTSNPN and SVGIG (reference sequence). The CDR3 has 13 amino acids. The V end lost 5 bases, the J end lost 3 bases, and 14 bases lay between the germline ends. This CDR3 is CAWGLAIHYEQYF. As DNA, the CDR3 is TGTGCCTGGGGACTGGCGATCCACTACGAGCAGTACTTC.